One sample yielded the 10 T cell receptor beta chains listed below, sequenced in a study of cytomegalovirus exposure and HLA in healthy donors. The primer mix had 60 Vbeta and 13 Jbeta primers. Assay: immunoSEQ multiplex PCR; the TCRdb copy retains only in-frame clones and omits some. The sample records under 150,000 clones, 80% to 90% being singletons. The sample taken for sequencing was PBMCs. These receptor sequences come from a woman between 40 and 50 years old in good health and CMV-seropositive.

The V call is TRBV4-2, the J call TRBJ2-2, with D possibly TRBD1 on 5 matching bases. This CDR3 contains 14 residues. Trimming removed 6 bases at V and 1 base at J, with 9 bases between. Germline CDR1 and CDR2: LGHNA and YNFKEQ. The CDR3 here is CASRRGQNTGELFF. As DNA, the CDR3 is TGTGCCAGCAGACGCGGACAGAACACCGGGGAGCTGTTTTTT.

The chain recombines TRBV30 with TRBJ1-3, with TRBD1 as a possible D gene (6 bases). V shed 4 bases and J shed 8 bases, with 21 bases lying between them. CDR1 is GTSNPN, CDR2 SVGIG, per germline (reference sequence). The CDR3 length is 15 residues. The CDR3 sequence: CAWTKDRDNSHTIYF. CDR3 sequence (DNA): TGTGCCTGGACGAAAGACCGGGACAACTCGCACACCATATATTTT. The entire variable domain, with the rest obtained from reference TRBV30 and TRBJ1-3, is as follows: SQTIHQWPATLVQPVGSPLSLECTVEGTSNPNLYWYRQAAGRGLQLLFYSVGIGQISSEVPQNLSASRPQDRQFILSSKKLLLSDSGFYLCAWTKDRDNSHTIYFGEGSWLTVV.

This sequence joins TRBV28 and TRBJ1-2; D not certain. Trimming left V 2 bases short and J 4 bases short, with 11 bases between. Germline assignment: CDR1 MDHEN and CDR2 SYDVKM. The CDR3 loop spans 14 amino acids. The CDR3 loop reads CASSLPQAGYGYTF. CDR3 coding DNA: TGTGCCAGCAGTTTACCCCAGGCCGGCTATGGCTACACCTTC.

The chain links TRBV21-1 to TRBJ2-5; TRBD2 is taken as the D call from the table, unchecked against the DNA. TRBV21-1 is termed a pseudogene. The CDR3 extends over 14 amino acids. The CDR3 DNA reads TGTGCCACCTACAAGCGGGAGGTCCTAGAGACCCAGTACTTC. Protein product: CATYKREVLETQYF.

The chain joins TRBV6-5 to TRBJ1-5; D perhaps matches TRBD1 (5 bases). Germline V gives CDR1 MNHEY, CDR2 SVGAGI. Trimming cost V 6 bases and J 0 bases, with 9 bases left between them. The CDR3 contains 14 residues. The CDR3 sequence: CASSRQPSNQPQHF. CDR3 DNA: TGTGCCAGCAGCAGACAGCCTAGCAATCAGCCCCAGCATTTT.

This clone was seen only a few times. The chain is built from TRBV6-1 and TRBJ1-1; TRBD1 agrees at 8 bases. V shed 5 bases, J shed 4 bases, and the junction held 9 bases outside the gene matches. This CDR3 contains 15 residues. Germline loops: CDR1 MNHNS, CDR2 SASEGT. CDR3 region: CASSFRQGSGTEAFF. The DNA for the CDR3 is TGTGCCAGCAGTTTCCGACAGGGGAGCGGCACTGAAGCTTTCTTT.

V and J are TRBV7-6 and TRBJ1-2, with 8 positions matching TRBD1. Germline CDR1 is SGHVS and CDR2 is FNYEAQ. J lost 5 bases, V lost 5 bases, and 13 bases had no gene match. This CDR3 is built from 16 residues. The CDR3 nucleotides read TGTGCCAGCAGCCTAGGACAGGGAGGCATTGGTTATGGCTACACCTTC. Amino acid sequence: CASSLGQGGIGYGYTF. Looking up the rest from reference TRBV7-6 and TRBJ1-2 gives the full variable domain: GAGVSQSPRYKVTKRGQDVALRCDPISGHVSLYWYRQALGQGPEFLTYFNYEAQQDKSGLPNDRFSAERPEGSISTLTIQRTEQRDSAMYRCASSLGQGGIGYGYTFGSGTRLTVV.

This clone was detected a few times. The chain carries TRBV6-6 and TRBJ1-2, with 8 positions matching TRBD1. The ends lost 2 bases at V and 8 bases at J; junction bases unmatched: 13. Germline loops: CDR1 MNHNY, CDR2 SVGAGI (reference sequence). CDR3 length: 16 residues. CDR3: CASSYDQKDRGKGYTF. The CDR3 DNA sequence: TGTGCCAGCAGTTACGACCAGAAAGACAGGGGTAAAGGCTACACCTTC.

V gene TRBV18 combines with J gene TRBJ1-6; TRBD1 aligns across 9 bases. From germline, CDR1 is KGHSH and CDR2 LQKENI. This CDR3 contains 16 residues. V trimming: 0 bases; J trimming: 8 bases; junction bases outside the gene matches: 5. The CDR3: CASSPPGTGRHSPLHF. The CDR3 nucleotides are TGTGCCAGCTCACCACCTGGGACAGGGAGGCATTCACCCCTCCACTTT.

This clone was seen a single time. This chain connects TRBV6-5 to TRBJ2-1, with D possibly being TRBD2 (5 bases). There are 13 residues in the CDR3. Looked up from germline, CDR1 is MNHEY and CDR2 is SVGAGI. V dropped 6 bases and J dropped 10 bases, with 16 bases sitting between them. CDR3 protein: CASSSGPAGEQFF. CDR3 coding DNA: TGTGCCAGCAGCTCCGGCCCGGCGGGCGAGCAGTTCTTC.